The 12 T cell receptor beta chains listed next were all sequenced from one sample in a study of cytomegalovirus exposure and HLA in healthy donors. Use of 60 Vbeta and 13 Jbeta primers characterized the PCR. Assay: immunoSEQ multiplex PCR; the TCRdb copy retains only in-frame clones and omits some. The sample holds 100,000 or so clones, around 84% seen once. The sequenced sample consisted of PBMCs. The receptors were sampled from a man aged 18-30 years in good health and CMV-seronegative.

The rearrangement uses TRBV7-2 and TRBJ2-3, with 8 bases lining up with TRBD1. The length of the CDR3 is 14 residues. From germline, CDR1 is SGHTA and CDR2 FQGNSA. V lost 4 bases to trimming and J lost 4 bases; unmatched junction nucleotides: 4. DNA for the CDR3: TGTGCCAGCAGCTCAAGGACAGGGTCAGATACGCAGTATTTT. Translation gives CASSSRTGSDTQYF. The full variable domain, its missing parts supplied by reference TRBV7-2 and TRBJ2-3, is GAGVSQSPSNKVTEKGKDVELRCDPISGHTALYWYRQSLGQGLEFLIYFQGNSAPDKSGLPSDRFSAERTGGSVSTLTIQRTQQEDSAVYLCASSSRTGSDTQYFGPGTRLTVL.

The rearrangement uses TRBV6-5 and TRBJ2-1; 9 bases agree with TRBD2. V was clipped by 4 bases and J by 2 bases; unmatched bases: 0. The CDR3 covers 14 residues. Germline assignment: CDR1 MNHEY and CDR2 SVGAGI. In DNA form, the CDR3 reads TGTGCCAGCAGTTCTAGCGGGGCCTACAATGAGCAGTTCTTC. Protein: CASSSSGAYNEQFF.

This clone was observed a handful of times. The genes are TRBV23-1 and TRBJ1-1; possibly TRBD1 for D (6 bases). TRBV23-1 is identified as an open reading frame with a role that is uncertain. This CDR3 comprises 16 residues. The V and J ends lost 4 bases and 3 bases respectively, with 18 bases between them. The CDR3 loop reads CASSLLDSKGDTEAFF. The CDR3 nucleotides read TGCGCCAGCAGTCTGTTGGACAGCAAGGGGGACACTGAAGCTTTCTTT.

This clone was detected only a few times. The chain couples TRBV6-4 to TRBJ2-5, with 9 nucleotides matching TRBD1. This CDR3 comprises 15 residues. Germline V lookup: CDR1 MRHNA, CDR2 SNTAGT. After removal of 5 bases from V and 4 bases from J, the junction contained 8 bases not matched to a gene. The CDR3 bases are TGTGCCAGCAGTCCGGGACAGGGAGACGGAGAGACCCAGTACTTC. Translating gives CASSPGQGDGETQYF.

The chain couples TRBV6-5 to TRBJ1-3; D is undetermined. Germline lookup yields CDR1 MNHEY and CDR2 SVGAGI. Trimming removed 6 bases at V and 3 bases at J, with 9 bases between. The length of the CDR3 is 13 residues. The CDR3 reads CASRVDRGNTIYF. The CDR3 nucleotides read TGTGCCAGCAGGGTAGATCGTGGAAACACCATATATTTT.

V usage is TRBV6-5 and J usage is TRBJ2-1; 7 bases match TRBD2. CDR1 and CDR2 (germline): MNHEY, SVGAGI. The CDR3 is 13 residues long. V gave up 10 bases and J gave up 4 bases; unmatched junction bases: 7. CDR3 sequence reads: CAIASGVYNEQFF. The CDR3 DNA reads TGTGCCATTGCTAGCGGAGTTTACAATGAGCAGTTCTTC.

The genes are TRBV5-4 and TRBJ1-4; D is possibly TRBD1 (6 bases). Trimming removed 3 bases at V and 3 bases at J, with 12 bases between. The CDR3 contains 15 residues. In germline, CDR1 is SGHNT, CDR2 YYREEE (reference sequence). The CDR3 loop is CASSSTGLANEKLFF. In DNA form, the CDR3 reads TGTGCCAGCAGCTCCACAGGGTTAGCTAATGAAAAACTGTTTTTT.

The chain couples TRBV7-9 to TRBJ2-5; TRBD1 is a possible D gene (6 bases). Trimming cost V 5 bases and J 11 bases, with 24 bases left between them. The CDR3 length is 15 residues. Germline values: CDR1 SEHNR, CDR2 FQNEAQ (reference sequence). The CDR3 loop is CASSLNTGISSVQYF. The CDR3, as DNA: TGTGCCAGCAGCCTAAATACAGGGATTTCGAGTGTGCAGTACTTC.

The chain is built from TRBV9 and TRBJ1-1; 8 bases map to TRBD1. CDR3 length: 15 amino acids. Germline V gives CDR1 SGDLS, CDR2 YYNGEE. V dropped 0 bases and J dropped 5; count of bases not matched to a gene: 6. CDR3 DNA sequence: TGTGCCAGCAGCGTAGATGGACAGGGTAATACTGAAGCTTTCTTT. It specifies CASSVDGQGNTEAFF.

The chain uses TRBV5-4 and TRBJ2-5; 7 nucleotides agree with TRBD1. Germline loops: CDR1 SGHNT, CDR2 YYREEE (reference sequence). The CDR3 extends over 16 amino acids. V lost 3 bases to trimming and J lost 5 bases; unmatched junction nucleotides: 13. The CDR3 sequence is CASSSSRDRSVETQYF. CDR3 bases: TGTGCCAGCAGCTCCTCCCGGGACAGATCCGTGGAGACCCAGTACTTC.

The chain recombines TRBV28 with TRBJ2-7, with TRBD2 matching over 11 bases. CDR3 length: 14 residues. Germline CDR1 MDHEN, CDR2 SYDVKM. V was clipped by 8 bases and J by 7 bases; unmatched bases: 10. The CDR3 sequence: CASRTSGRLGEQYF. The CDR3 DNA sequence: TGTGCCAGCCGTACTAGCGGGAGATTGGGGGAGCAGTACTTC.

This clone was counted a few times. The chain is built from TRBV6-5 and TRBJ2-3; 8 nucleotides align to TRBD2. This CDR3 is built from 13 residues. CDR1 is MNHEY and CDR2 is SVGAGI in the germline V gene. V trimming: 4 bases; J trimming: 14 bases; junction bases outside the gene matches: 11. This chain's CDR3 is CASSLTGTRSWYF. CDR3 DNA sequence: TGTGCCAGCAGTTTAACCGGGACTAGGTCATGGTATTTT.